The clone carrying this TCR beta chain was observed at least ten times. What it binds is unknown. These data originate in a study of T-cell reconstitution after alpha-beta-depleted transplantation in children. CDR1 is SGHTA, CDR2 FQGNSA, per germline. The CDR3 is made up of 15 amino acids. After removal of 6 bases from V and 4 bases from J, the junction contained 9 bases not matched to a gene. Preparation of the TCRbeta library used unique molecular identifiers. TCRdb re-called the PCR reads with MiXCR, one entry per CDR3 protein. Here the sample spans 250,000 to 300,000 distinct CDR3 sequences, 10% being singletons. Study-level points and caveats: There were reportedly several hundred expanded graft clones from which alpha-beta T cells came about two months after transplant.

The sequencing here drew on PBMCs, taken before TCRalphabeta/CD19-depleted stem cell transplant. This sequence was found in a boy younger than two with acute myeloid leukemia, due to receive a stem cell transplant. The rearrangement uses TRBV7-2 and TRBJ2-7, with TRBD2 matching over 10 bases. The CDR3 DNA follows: TGTGCCAGCAGTGAAAGCGGGGGGGCCGCTTACGAGCAGTACTTC. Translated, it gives CASSESGGAAYEQYF.